Described below is a single T cell receptor (beta chain) sequence and its context. This specimen comes from a study of cytomegalovirus exposure and HLA in healthy donors. TCRdb's table, derived via immunoSEQ multiplex PCR, lists solely in-frame clones and lacks some. The sample lists 100,000 to 150,000 clones, roughly nine tenths seen once, with 0.95% to 1.5% in the top ten. The CDR3 totals 15 residues. Germline values: CDR1 MNHNY, CDR2 SVGAGI (reference sequence). The J segment lost 0 bases and the V segment lost 8 bases, leaving 7 bases of the junction unmatched. The clonotype comes from a woman between 18 and 30 years old in good health and CMV-seronegative. Input material: PBMCs. The chain joins TRBV6-6 to TRBJ1-3; 7 bases match TRBD1. CDR3 loop: CASRATGNSGNTIYF. CDR3 coding DNA: TGTGCCAGCCGAGCGACAGGGAACTCTGGAAACACCATATATTTT.